This paragraph reports one T cell receptor beta chain. Its matching antigen is unknown. The data are from a study of blood T cells in healthy people across ages. Overall study: Using template switching, researchers captured about one barcoded beta molecule for each two T cells.

Study-level results: In older individuals, TCR beta diversity per million T cells was lower, falling roughly linearly with age. Estimates of total diversity, which came from one million sequenced T cells, were considered to be underestimates.

Alongside a J-beta primer mix, a sample-barcoded 5' primer served in a second PCR lasting about 7 to 11 cycles. TCRdb re-called the 5' RACE reads with MiXCR, one entry per CDR3 protein. The table has approximately 780,000 distinct CDR3 sequences, more than 25% seen once; the top ten hold approximately 2.9%. These sequences were also reported in another study, on T cells of mothers and their children.

Sequencing was carried out using blood. This clonotype was obtained from a boy younger than 18 in good health.

The DNA for the CDR3 is TGTGCCAGCAGCAGGGACAGGGGCGGAGCAGATACGCAGTATTTT. Protein: CASSRDRGGADTQYF. The chain links TRBV6-5 to TRBJ2-3, with 10 bases lining up with TRBD1. Germline V gene lookup returns CDR1 MNHEY and CDR2 SVGAGI. The V segment lost 6 bases and the J segment 4 bases; nucleotides outside the gene matches: 7. This CDR3 spans 15 amino acids.